Detailed here is one T cell receptor (beta chain). In the authors' methods: It was from reference gene primer amplification that nucleated cell counts were estimated. Sequencing used immunoSEQ multiplex PCR; TCRdb keeps in-frame clones, though not all of them. The DNA gave D and trimming, while V, J and clone size come from that table. This sample has 250,000 to 300,000 clones, with about 83% found just once. The data originate from a study of blood T cell repertoires in COVID-19. Overall study context: The samples span acute and convalescent COVID-19 from the United States, Italy and Spain. T cells, B-cell-depleted T cells, or PBMCs supplied cDNA or gDNA.

The CDR3 is 18 residues long. With 3 bases clipped from V and 2 bases from J, the junction kept 13 bases outside the gene matches. Germline-derived CDR1 and CDR2 are PRHDT and FYEKMQ (reference sequence). The V gene is TRBV13, the J gene TRBJ2-3; 8 nucleotides line up with TRBD2. The TCR was taken from a man older than 75 with acute or convalescent COVID-19. Input material: peripheral blood. The DNA for the CDR3 is TGTGCCAGCAGCTTTCGGTACGGGAGGGACGGTAACACAGATACGCAGTATTTT. Encoded protein: CASSFRYGRDGNTDTQYF. Full variable domain (missing parts from reference TRBV13 and TRBJ2-3): AAGVIQSPRHLIKEKRETATLKCYPIPRHDTVYWYQQGPGQDPQFLISFYEKMQSDKGSIPDRFSAQQFSDYHSELNMSSLELGDSALYFCASSFRYGRDGNTDTQYFGPGTRLTVL.